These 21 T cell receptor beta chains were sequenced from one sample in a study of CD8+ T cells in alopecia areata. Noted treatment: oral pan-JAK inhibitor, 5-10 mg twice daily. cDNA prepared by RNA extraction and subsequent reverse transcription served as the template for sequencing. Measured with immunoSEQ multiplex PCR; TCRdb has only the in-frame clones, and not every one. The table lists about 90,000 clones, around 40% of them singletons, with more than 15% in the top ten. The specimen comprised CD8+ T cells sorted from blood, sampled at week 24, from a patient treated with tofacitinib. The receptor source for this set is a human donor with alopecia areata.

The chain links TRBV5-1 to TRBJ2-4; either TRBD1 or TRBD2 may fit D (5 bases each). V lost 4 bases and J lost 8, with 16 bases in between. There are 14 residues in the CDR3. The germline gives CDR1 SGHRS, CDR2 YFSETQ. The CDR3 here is CASSQEAKGDIQYF. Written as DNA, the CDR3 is TGCGCCAGCAGCCAGGAGGCCAAAGGGGACATTCAGTACTTC.

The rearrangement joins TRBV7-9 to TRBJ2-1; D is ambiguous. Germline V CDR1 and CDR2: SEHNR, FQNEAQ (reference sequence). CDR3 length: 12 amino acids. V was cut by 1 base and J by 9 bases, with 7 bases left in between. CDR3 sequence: CASSLGPVEQFF. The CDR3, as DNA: TGTGCCAGCAGCTTAGGACCTGTTGAGCAGTTCTTC.

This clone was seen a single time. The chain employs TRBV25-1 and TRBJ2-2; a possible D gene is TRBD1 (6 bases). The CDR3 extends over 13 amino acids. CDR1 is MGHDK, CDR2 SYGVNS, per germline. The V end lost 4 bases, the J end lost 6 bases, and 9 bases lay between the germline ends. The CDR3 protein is CASSAQGSGELFF. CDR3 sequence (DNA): TGTGCCAGCAGTGCACAGGGTTCCGGGGAGCTGTTTTTT.

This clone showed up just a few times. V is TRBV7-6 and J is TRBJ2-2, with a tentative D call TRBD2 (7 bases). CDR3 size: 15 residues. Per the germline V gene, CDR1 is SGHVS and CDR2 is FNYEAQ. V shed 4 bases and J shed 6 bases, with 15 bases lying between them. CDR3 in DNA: TGTGCCAGCAGCTCAGTGGGGGGGCTTGCCGGGGAGCTGTTTTTT. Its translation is CASSSVGGLAGELFF.

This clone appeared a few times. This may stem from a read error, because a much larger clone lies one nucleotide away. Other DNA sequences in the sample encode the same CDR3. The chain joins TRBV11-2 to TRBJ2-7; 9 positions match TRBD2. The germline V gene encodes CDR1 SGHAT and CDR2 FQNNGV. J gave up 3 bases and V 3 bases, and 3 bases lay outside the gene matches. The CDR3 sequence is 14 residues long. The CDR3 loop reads CASSLTSGNYEQYF. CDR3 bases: TGTGCCAGCAGCTTGACTAGCGGTAACTACGAGCAGTACTTC. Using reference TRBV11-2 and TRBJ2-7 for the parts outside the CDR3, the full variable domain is EAGVAQSPRYKIIEKRQSVAFWCNPISGHATLYWYQQILGQGPKLLIQFQNNGVVDDSQLPKDRFSAERLKGVDSTLKIQPAKLEDSAVYLCASSLTSGNYEQYFGPGTRLTVT.

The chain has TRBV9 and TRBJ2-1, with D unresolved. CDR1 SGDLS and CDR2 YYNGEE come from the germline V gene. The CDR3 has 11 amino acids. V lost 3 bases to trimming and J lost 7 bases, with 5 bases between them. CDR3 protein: CASSEGNEQFF. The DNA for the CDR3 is TGTGCCAGCAGCGAGGGTAATGAGCAGTTCTTC.

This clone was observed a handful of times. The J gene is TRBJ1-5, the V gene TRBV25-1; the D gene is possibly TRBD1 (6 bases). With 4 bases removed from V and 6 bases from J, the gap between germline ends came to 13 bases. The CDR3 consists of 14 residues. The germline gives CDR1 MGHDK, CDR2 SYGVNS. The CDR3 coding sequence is TGTGCCAGCAGTGGATCACAGGGAAGTCAGCCCCAGCATTTT. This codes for CASSGSQGSQPQHF.

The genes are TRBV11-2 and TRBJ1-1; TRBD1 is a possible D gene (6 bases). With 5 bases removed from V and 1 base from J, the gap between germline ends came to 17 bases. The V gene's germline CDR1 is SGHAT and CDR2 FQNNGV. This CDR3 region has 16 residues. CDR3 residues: CASSLARGARNTEAFF. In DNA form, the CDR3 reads TGTGCCAGCAGCCTGGCACGGGGGGCACGGAACACTGAAGCTTTCTTT.

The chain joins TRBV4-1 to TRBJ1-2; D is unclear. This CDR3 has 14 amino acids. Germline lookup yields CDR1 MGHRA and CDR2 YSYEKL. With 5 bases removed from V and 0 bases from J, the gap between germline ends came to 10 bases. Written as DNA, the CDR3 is TGCGCCAGCAGCGCAATGGGAGCTAACTATGGCTACACCTTC. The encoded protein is CASSAMGANYGYTF.

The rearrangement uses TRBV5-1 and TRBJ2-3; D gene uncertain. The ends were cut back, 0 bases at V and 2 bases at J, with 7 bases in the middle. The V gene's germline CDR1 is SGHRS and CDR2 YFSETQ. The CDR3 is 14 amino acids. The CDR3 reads CASSLEGYTDTQYF. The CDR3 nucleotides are TGCGCCAGCAGCTTGGAGGGCTACACAGATACGCAGTATTTT.

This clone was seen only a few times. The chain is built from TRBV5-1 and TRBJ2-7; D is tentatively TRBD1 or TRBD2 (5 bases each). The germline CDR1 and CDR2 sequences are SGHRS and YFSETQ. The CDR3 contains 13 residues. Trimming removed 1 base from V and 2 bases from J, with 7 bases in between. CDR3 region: CASSLTGPYEQYF. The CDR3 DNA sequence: TGCGCCAGCAGCTTGACGGGGCCCTACGAGCAGTACTTC.

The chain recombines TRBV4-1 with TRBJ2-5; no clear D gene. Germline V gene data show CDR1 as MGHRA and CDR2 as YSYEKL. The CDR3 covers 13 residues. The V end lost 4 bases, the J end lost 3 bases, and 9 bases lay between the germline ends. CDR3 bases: TGCGCCAGCAGCCCAACGAGTGAAGAGACCCAGTACTTC. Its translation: CASSPTSEETQYF.

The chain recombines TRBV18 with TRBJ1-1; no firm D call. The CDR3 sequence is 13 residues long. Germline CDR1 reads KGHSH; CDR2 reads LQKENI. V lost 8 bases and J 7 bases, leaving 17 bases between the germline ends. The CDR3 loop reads CASASEGASEAFF. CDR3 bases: TGTGCCAGCGCATCAGAGGGCGCCAGTGAAGCTTTCTTT.

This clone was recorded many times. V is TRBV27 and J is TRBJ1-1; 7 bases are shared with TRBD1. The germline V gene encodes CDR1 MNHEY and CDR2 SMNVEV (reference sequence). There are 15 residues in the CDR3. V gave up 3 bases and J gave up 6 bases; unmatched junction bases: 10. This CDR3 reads CASSFDRVSPPEAFF. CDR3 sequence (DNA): TGTGCCAGCAGTTTCGACAGGGTATCCCCCCCTGAAGCTTTCTTT.

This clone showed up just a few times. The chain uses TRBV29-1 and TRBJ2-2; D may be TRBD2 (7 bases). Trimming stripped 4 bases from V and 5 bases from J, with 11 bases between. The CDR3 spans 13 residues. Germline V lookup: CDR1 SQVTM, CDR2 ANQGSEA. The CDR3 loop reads CSVAKGGTGELFF. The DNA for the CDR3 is TGCAGCGTTGCGAAGGGGGGGACCGGGGAGCTGTTTTTT.

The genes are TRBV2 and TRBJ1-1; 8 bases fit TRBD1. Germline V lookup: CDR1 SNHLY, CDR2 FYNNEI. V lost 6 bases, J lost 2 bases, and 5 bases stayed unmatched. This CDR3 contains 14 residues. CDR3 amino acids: CASRSGTGNTEAFF. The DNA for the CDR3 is TGTGCCAGCAGGTCCGGGACAGGCAACACTGAAGCTTTCTTT.

The CDR3 DNA follows: TGCGCCAGCAGCCAAGTTTGGAGGGCGGCCTACGAGCAGTACTTC. Translated, it gives CASSQVWRAAYEQYF. The J gene is TRBJ2-7, the V gene TRBV4-1; D possibly corresponds to TRBD2 (6 bases). The CDR3 covers 15 residues. The germline V gene has CDR1 MGHRA and CDR2 YSYEKL. The ends were cut back, 1 base at V and 2 bases at J, with 12 bases in the middle.

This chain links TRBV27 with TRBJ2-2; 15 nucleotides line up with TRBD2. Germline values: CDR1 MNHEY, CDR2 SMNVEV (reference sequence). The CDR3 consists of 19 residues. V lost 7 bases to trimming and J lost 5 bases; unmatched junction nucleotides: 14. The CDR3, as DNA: TGTGCCAGCACCGGGACCGGGACTAGCGGGAGGTGGTGGACCGGGGAGCTGTTTTTT. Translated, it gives CASTGTGTSGRWWTGELFF.

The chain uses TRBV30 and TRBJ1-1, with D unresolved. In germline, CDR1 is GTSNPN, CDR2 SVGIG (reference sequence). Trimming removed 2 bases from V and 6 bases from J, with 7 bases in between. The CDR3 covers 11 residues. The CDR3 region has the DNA TGTGCCTGGAGTTTACTCGCTGAAGCTTTCTTT. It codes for CAWSLLAEAFF. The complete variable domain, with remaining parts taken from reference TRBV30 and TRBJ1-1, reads SQTIHQWPATLVQPVGSPLSLECTVEGTSNPNLYWYRQAAGRGLQLLFYSVGIGQISSEVPQNLSASRPQDRQFILSSKKLLLSDSGFYLCAWSLLAEAFFGQGTRLTVV.

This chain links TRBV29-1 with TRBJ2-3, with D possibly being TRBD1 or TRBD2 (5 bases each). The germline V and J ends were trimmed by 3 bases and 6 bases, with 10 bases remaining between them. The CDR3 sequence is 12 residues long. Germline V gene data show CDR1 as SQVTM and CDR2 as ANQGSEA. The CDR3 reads CSVDTRGDTQYF. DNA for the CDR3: TGCAGCGTTGATACGAGGGGTGATACGCAGTATTTT.

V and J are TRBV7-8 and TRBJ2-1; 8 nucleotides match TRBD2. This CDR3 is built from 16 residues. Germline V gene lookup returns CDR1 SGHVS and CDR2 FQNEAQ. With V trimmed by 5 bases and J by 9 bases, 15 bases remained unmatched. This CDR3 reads CASSPTGTWREAEQFF. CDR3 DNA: TGTGCCAGCAGCCCTACGGGGACTTGGCGGGAGGCTGAGCAGTTCTTC.